The clone carrying this TCR beta chain came up many times. The data stem from a study of human T cells and chemical hapten exposure. Whole-study context: Variability of per-sample TCR yields stemmed mainly from small differences in pooled library volume.

Single cDNA molecules in the library carried unique molecular identifiers attached during preparation. TCRdb recomputed calls from the reads with MiXCR, one row per CDR3 protein. The data contain about 120,000 distinct CDR3 sequences, around 9% of them singletons. From whole blood left unfractionated, total RNA was extracted. CDR1 SGHTA and CDR2 FQGNSA come from the germline V gene. The ends lost 1 base at V and 8 bases at J; junction bases unmatched: 7. The CDR3 length is 15 residues. The source material was whole blood. The sequence derives from a human donor in good health. Some clones in this sample may be carry-over from other donors' samples. The chain joins TRBV7-2 to TRBJ1-4; 7 bases fit TRBD1. Written as DNA, the CDR3 is TGTGCCAGCAGCTTAGACAGGGGAAAAGGCGAAAAACTGTTTTTT. Translating gives CASSLDRGKGEKLFF.